The sequence of this T cell receptor (beta chain) was determined in a study of blood T cell repertoires in COVID-19. Assay used: immunoSEQ multiplex PCR; TCRdb lists only in-frame clones, some missing. Seen here are around 130,000 clones, 65% to 90% observed once, and the top ten hold around 3.2%. Sequenced: peripheral blood. The receptor was isolated from a man aged 50-60 years with acute or convalescent COVID-19.

The CDR3: CATRRGRTNYGYTF. In DNA, the CDR3 is TGTGCCACCCGCCGTGGGCGGACAAACTATGGCTACACCTTC. The chain carries TRBV19 and TRBJ1-2; the D gene is possibly TRBD1 (5 bases). CDR1 and CDR2 (germline): LNHDA, SQIVND (reference sequence). There are 14 residues in the CDR3. V shed 10 bases and J shed 2 bases, with 17 bases lying between them.